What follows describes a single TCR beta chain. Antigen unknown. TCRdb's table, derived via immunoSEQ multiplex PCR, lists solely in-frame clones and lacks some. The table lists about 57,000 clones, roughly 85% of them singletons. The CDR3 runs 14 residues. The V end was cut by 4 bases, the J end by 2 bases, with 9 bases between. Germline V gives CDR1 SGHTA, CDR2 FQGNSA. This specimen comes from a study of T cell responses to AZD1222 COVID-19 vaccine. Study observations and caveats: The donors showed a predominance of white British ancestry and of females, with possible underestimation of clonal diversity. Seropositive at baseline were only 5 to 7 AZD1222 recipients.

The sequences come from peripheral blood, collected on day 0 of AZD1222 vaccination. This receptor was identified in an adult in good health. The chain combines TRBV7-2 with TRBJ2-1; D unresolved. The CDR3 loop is CASSSTQAYNEQFF. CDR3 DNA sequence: TGTGCCAGCAGCTCGACGCAAGCCTACAATGAGCAGTTCTTC. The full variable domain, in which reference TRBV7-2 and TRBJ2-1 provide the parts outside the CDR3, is GAGVSQSPSNKVTEKGKDVELRCDPISGHTALYWYRQSLGQGLEFLIYFQGNSAPDKSGLPSDRFSAERTGGSVSTLTIQRTQQEDSAVYLCASSSTQAYNEQFFGPGTRLTVL.